This T cell receptor beta chain is from a study of metastatic and nonmetastatic thyroid tumors. With MiXCR, TCRdb called clones anew from the PCR reads. The table shows about 33,000 clones, with around 17% occurring only once. Only a few counts were recorded for this clone. Its antigen is as yet unknown. Looked up from germline, CDR1 is MRHNA and CDR2 is SNTAGT. The CDR3 sequence is 13 residues long. V gave up 5 bases and J gave up 0 bases, with 8 bases separating them. All patients were untreated before thyroid surgery. Study outcomes and limitations: Reportedly, malignant thyroid tumors had significantly higher TCR beta diversity than benign nodules, in blood and tumor.

This chain uses TRBV6-4 with TRBJ2-7; D might be TRBD2 (5 bases). Source material: blood. The sequence came from a male donor with papillary thyroid cancer or a benign thyroid nodule (not recorded which). Some clones in this sample may be carry-over from other donors' samples. CDR3 coding DNA: TGTGCCAGCAGTCCCGGGGACTCCTACGAGCAGTACTTC. This codes for CASSPGDSYEQYF.